Detailed here is one T cell receptor (beta chain). Its antigen remains unidentified. This CDR3 is 15 amino acids long. CDR1 LGHNA and CDR2 YNFKEQ come from the germline V gene. Deletions cut 0 bases from V and 7 bases from J, with 15 bases between. The data were obtained in a study of T cells after posttransplantation cyclophosphamide. Clones were read by immunoSEQ multiplex PCR, and TCRdb kept only the in-frame ones, dropping some. The sample yields some 47,000 clones, just over 85% seen once. Study-level points and caveats: Later post-transplant blood repertoires were often dominated by donor CD8+ memory clones. Recipient CMV seropositivity and CMV reactivation strongly tracked TRB clonality. Skin or GI-infiltrating T cells shared few TRB sequences with blood.

The sequenced sample was PBMCs. This sequence originates from a man between 25 and 39 years old with a blood cancer, CMV-positive, and with a related stem cell donor. The chain is built from TRBV4-2 and TRBJ1-2, with D unclear. CDR3 nucleotide sequence: TGTGCCAGCAGCCAAGAAATTGTTGGGCCTGGTGGCTACACCTTC. The encoded protein is CASSQEIVGPGGYTF.